This T cell receptor (beta chain) derives from a study of T cells in Graves' hyperthyroidism and ophthalmopathy (dated by TCRdb to 2018 to 2020). For context, the study as a whole: TCR V-J signatures able to tell the groups apart were searched for in a discovery cohort of 90 to 100 patients, of whom 40 to 45 had Graves' ophthalmopathy and roughly 57 had stable Graves' hyperthyroidism. After sampling, hyperthyroidism patients received methimazole starting at 30 mg daily, and ophthalmopathy patients received high-dose intravenous methylprednisolone. The paper reports TCR Vbeta CDR3 sequencing of about 140 peripheral blood samples: over 40 ophthalmopathy, roughly 74 hyperthyroidism and approximately 17 progressor patients. The 80 to 100 discovery patients were randomly divided into training and test sets at a 7:3 ratio. Thyroid tissue and blood T-cell repertoires from six Graves' hyperthyroidism patients were also compared in the study. An independent validation cohort of some 18 hyperthyroidism patients and over 15 patients who later progressed to ophthalmopathy tested prospective prediction of ophthalmopathy. On the study overall, not on this receptor specifically: Ophthalmopathy was separated from stable hyperthyroidism by a 13 V-J signature model, with over 85% sensitivity and approximately 81% specificity obtained in cross-validation and 80%/75% obtained in testing. No statistical method was used to fix the sample size in advance, and group allocation was not hidden from the investigators. Most expanded thyroid clonotypes (frequency above 0.001) were also detected in blood, suggesting blood repertoires may reflect thyroid immune responses. In validation, the model predicted progression to ophthalmopathy a median of around six months before onset, with approximately 70% sensitivity and just under 75% specificity.

Taken from the germline V gene (reference sequence), the CDR1 and CDR2 loops are SEHNR and FQNEAQ. Including cysteine and phenylalanine, the CDR3 has 15 amino acids. The entry retains the CDR3 DNA only, 45 bases that are in frame from base 1. Trimming takes 5 bases off V and 2 bases off J; junction bases not matched to a gene: 8. The TCR beta CDR3 regions were amplified from the RNA transcripts. A first-round RT-PCR of the TCR CDR3 used the HTBI primer set with the Qiagen OneStep RT-PCR kit. The libraries were constructed in a second round of multiplex PCR and then size-selected and purified. Libraries were sequenced paired-end with 100 bp reads on an Illumina HiSeq2000. Turning to the authors' computational methods: SOAPnuke was used to process the raw data, throwing out any read that contained adapters or uncalled bases, had a mean Phred below 15, or lacked an exact constant-primer or identifier match. High-quality paired reads were merged with COPE v1.2.5, and unique nucleotide sequences were defined as clonotypes. Clonotypes were aligned to IMGT TRBV, TRBD and TRBJ reference segments using MiTCR v1.1. Only V-J combinations with frequency above 0.0001, covering 99% to 99.2% of repertoires, were analysed. A TCS score was defined as the ratio between F50 (clonal expansion) and ExV (chaos), using BLOSUM62-based TCRdist between CDR3 peptides within each V-J. Welch's t-statistics and random forest reduced around 510 V-J features to about 13, which were used in a naive Bayes classifier (R e1071). The similarity between thyroid and blood repertoires was quantified using the Morisita-Horn index. Through fastp at Q25 and MiXCR, TCRdb rebuilt clones from the public reads, retaining in-frame beta chains. Rows with a matching CDR3 protein are joined into one entry that keeps the most common DNA and genes. The V and J calls were not made by the authors but by TCRdb's processing. For this sample the table gives more than 500,000 distinct CDR3 sequences, of which about half were detected only once. The ten largest clones add up to roughly 20% of the sample.

Any patient with an uncontrolled infection, another autoimmune disease, pregnancy or lactation was excluded. Diagnoses relied on clinical symptoms, serum thyroxine and TRAb, thyroid ultrasound and orbital computed tomography. Trizol reagent was used to extract total RNA, and RNA quality was then checked on an Agilent 2100 Bioanalyzer. This clonotype showed up many times. The specificity of this receptor is unknown. Base qualities were left out, and no much larger clone turns up one base away. The chain is assembled from TRBV7-9 and TRBJ1-2; 7 bases in the junction line up with TRBD1. The sequence derives from an adult woman with Graves' disease, either hyperthyroidism or ophthalmopathy (not recorded which). The sequencing sample was made of peripheral blood or thyroid tissue (not recorded which). The encoded CDR3 is CASSLSRQGNYGYTF. The DNA sequence is TGTGCCAGCAGCCTGTCCCGACAGGGAAACTATGGCTACACCTTC.